This T cell receptor beta chain was retrieved from a study of synovial regulatory T cells in juvenile arthritis. About the research overall: Treatments: a few naive, six methotrexate, one methotrexate plus infliximab, one unknown. Study conclusions and caveats: Synovial Teff and blood CPL repertoires partially overlapped with iaTreg TCR repertoires, which were largely patient-private.

The 11 donors had active juvenile idiopathic arthritis, with 3 polyarticular and 8 oligoarticular cases. Median disease duration was roughly 7 years, range 0.2-19.1. Assay used: immunoSEQ multiplex PCR; TCRdb lists only in-frame clones, some missing. The data include around 10,000 clones; the top ten clones carry more than 0.95%. CDR3 length: 14 residues. The entry carries no DNA sequence. Germline values: CDR1 MNHEY, CDR2 SVGAGI. On this clone: Its specificity is unknown.

The rearrangement joins TRBV6-5 to TRBJ1-6. The sequence was obtained from a donor younger than 30 with juvenile idiopathic arthritis. Specimen: Treg cells from blood. Documented subset: remaining (HLA-DR-negative) circulating blood Treg cells. The CDR3 region is CASSYSSGNSPLHF.